These T cell receptor beta chains were read from a single sample in a study of cytomegalovirus exposure and HLA in healthy donors. Data came from immunoSEQ multiplex PCR; TCRdb stores just in-frame clones and leaves some out. Of fewer than 250,000 clones listed, 75% to 90% were seen once; the top ten hold 1% to 1.5%. The sample consisted of PBMCs. Every receptor here comes from a man aged 25 to 40 in good health and CMV-seronegative. Both conserved end residues are part of each CDR3. Fields, in order: clone size, V gene, D gene, J gene, CDR3 DNA, CDR3 protein. D genes are given only for firm matches. A row's size may be missing; if present it is once, few, many or a size class.

-	TRBV27	-	TRBJ1-2	TGTGCCAGCAGTTTATCATTAGTGGGGGCAGGGAACTATGGCTACACCTTC	CASSLSLVGAGNYGYTF
-	TRBV21-1	-	TRBJ1-2	TGTGCCAGCAGCCAGACCTGGAGCCATGGTATTGACTATGGCTACACCTTC	CASSQTWSHGIDYGYTF
-	TRBV18	-	TRBJ2-7	TGTGCCAGCTCACCAAGTGGGGGGACGATCTACGAGCAGTACTTC	CASSPSGGTIYEQYF
once	TRBV4-2	-	TRBJ1-2	TGTGCCAGCAGCCAAGATCAACTAAACTATGGCTACACCTTC	CASSQDQLNYGYTF
-	TRBV6-5	TRBD1	TRBJ1-1	TGTGCCAGCACCTCACTGACAGGGACTGAAGCTTTCTTT	CASTSLTGTEAFF
-	TRBV5-1	-	TRBJ1-2	TGCGCCAGCAGCTTGGGTCGATTGGGGGGGTCGGTTGGCTACACCTTC	CASSLGRLGGSVGYTF
-	TRBV18	-	TRBJ2-7	TGTGCCAGCTCACCCCTCCCAGGGGCACAACCCGCCTACGAGCAGTACTTC	CASSPLPGAQPAYEQYF
-	TRBV6-5	-	TRBJ2-7	TGTGCCAGCAGTTACGCCCGCGCCTACGAGCAGTACTTC	CASSYARAYEQYF
-	TRBV9	-	TRBJ1-1	TGTGCCAGCAGCGTCTCCCGGGTGAAGAACACTGAAGCTTTCTTT	CASSVSRVKNTEAFF
once	TRBV28	-	TRBJ1-2	TGTGCCAGCAGGCAAGGGGCGGGGGGCTACACCTTC	CASRQGAGGYTF
-	TRBV28	-	TRBJ1-1	TGTGCCAGCAGTTCCTGGCGAGCGGACAGCAGTCCTGAAGCTTTCTTT	CASSSWRADSSPEAFF
-	TRBV2	TRBD1	TRBJ2-5	TGTGCCAGCAGCGAAGGACAGGGGGCTGAGACCCAGTACTTC	CASSEGQGAETQYF
-	TRBV4-3	-	TRBJ1-2	TGCGCCAGCAGCCAAGCCGGACAGCCTGTTGGTGTCACCTTC	CASSQAGQPVGVTF
-	TRBV4-1	-	TRBJ1-1	TGCGCCAGCAGCCATGCAGGGGCCGGTTTCACTGAAGCTTTCTTT	CASSHAGAGFTEAFF